Listed below are T cell receptor beta chains from one sample, sequenced in a study of cytomegalovirus exposure and HLA in healthy donors. Clones were sequenced by immunoSEQ multiplex PCR, and TCRdb holds only the in-frame ones, with some missing. In the table there are roughly 150,000 clones, around 90% of which are singletons. Specimen: PBMCs. The origin of the receptors is a man aged 18-30 years in good health and CMV-seronegative. CDR3s include the opening cysteine and the closing phenylalanine or tryptophan. The order of the fields is clone size, D gene, V gene, J gene, CDR3 protein, CDR3 DNA. The D gene is left open where the match is weak. Clone size is stated in some rows and not others, as once, few, many or a class when expanded.

.	TRBD1	TRBV7-8	TRBJ1-5	CASSLARGPSQPQHF	TGTGCCAGCAGCTTAGCAAGGGGGCCTAGTCAGCCCCAGCATTTT
.	TRBD2	TRBV7-9	TRBJ2-1	CASSLGTSGGTRLSNEQFF	TGTGCCAGCAGCTTAGGGACTAGCGGGGGGACCCGCCTGAGCAATGAGCAGTTCTTC
.	TRBD1	TRBV7-9	TRBJ2-3	CASSFRPGTVGTDTQYF	TGTGCCAGCAGCTTCAGACCCGGGACAGTAGGCACAGATACGCAGTATTTT
.	TRBD2	TRBV7-6	TRBJ2-7	CASSFGLAGDNEQYF	TGTGCCAGCAGCTTTGGACTAGCGGGAGATAACGAGCAGTACTTC
.	TRBD1	TRBV7-2	TRBJ1-5	CASSFNEWDRGIQPQHF	TGTGCCAGCAGCTTCAATGAATGGGACAGGGGTATACAGCCCCAGCATTTT
.	TRBD2	TRBV6-5	TRBJ2-3	CASSPPGLVTSTQYF	TGTGCCAGCAGTCCACCGGGACTAGTCACTTCAACGCAGTATTTT
.	.	TRBV7-2	TRBJ1-1	CASSSPSGFTEAFF	TGTGCCAGCAGCTCGCCTTCAGGGTTCACTGAAGCTTTCTTT
.	TRBD1	TRBV27	TRBJ1-2	CASRPTIQQGNYGYTF	TGTGCCAGCAGGCCGACAATCCAACAGGGGAACTATGGCTACACCTTC
.	.	TRBV10-3	TRBJ1-1	CAISEPTGLVTEAFF	TGTGCCATCAGTGAGCCAACAGGGTTAGTCACGGAAGCTTTCTTT
.	.	TRBV6-5	TRBJ1-4	CASSPSNGGSEKLFF	TGTGCCAGCAGCCCCTCGAACGGGGGTAGCGAAAAACTGTTTTTT
.	TRBD1	TRBV19	TRBJ1-2	CASKSVGQGAPTRNYGYTF	TGTGCCAGTAAGTCGGTAGGACAGGGGGCGCCCACCCGCAACTATGGCTACACCTTC
.	.	TRBV5-1	TRBJ1-4	CASSLRTGGEKLFF	TGCGCCAGCAGCTTAAGGACCGGAGGCGAAAAACTGTTTTTT
.	TRBD2	TRBV19	TRBJ2-1	CATKAGVFYNEQFF	TGTGCCACGAAAGCGGGAGTTTTCTACAATGAGCAGTTCTTC
once	.	TRBV20-1	TRBJ1-2	CSARTGGGYTF	TGCAGTGCTAGGACAGGTGGCGGCTACACCTTC
.	.	TRBV11-2	TRBJ2-7	CASSLARGTPYEQYF	TGTGCCAGCAGCTTAGCCAGGGGAACCCCCTACGAGCAGTACTTC
.	.	TRBV6-6	TRBJ1-1	CASSLGRTKAFF	TGTGCCAGCAGTTTAGGGCGGACTAAAGCTTTCTTT
.	TRBD1	TRBV7-8	TRBJ2-1	CASSPKRGQEPWEQFF	TGTGCCAGCAGCCCAAAGAGGGGACAGGAGCCTTGGGAGCAGTTCTTC
.	TRBD1	TRBV29-1	TRBJ1-2	CSVKDTGDYGYTF	TGCAGCGTAAAGGATACAGGGGACTATGGCTACACCTTC
.	TRBD1	TRBV7-8	TRBJ1-2	CASSLGGTDFYTF	TGTGCCAGCAGCTTAGGTGGGACAGACTTTTACACCTTC
.	.	TRBV7-2	TRBJ1-5	CASSLVEQPNMPQHF	TGTGCCAGCAGCTTAGTTGAACAGCCAAATATGCCCCAGCATTTT
.	TRBD1	TRBV6-6	TRBJ2-7	CASTYQGVRYEQYF	TGTGCCAGCACCTATCAGGGGGTGCGCTACGAGCAGTACTTC
.	.	TRBV28	TRBJ1-5	CASSPWTRNQPQHF	TGTGCCAGCAGTCCCTGGACACGTAATCAGCCCCAGCATTTT
.	TRBD2	TRBV10-1	TRBJ2-1	CASSDNDRDYPYNEQFF	TGCGCCAGCAGTGACAACGACCGGGACTACCCCTACAATGAGCAGTTCTTC
.	TRBD1	TRBV11-3	TRBJ1-1	CASSLDRQGKAFF	TGTGCCAGCAGCTTAGATAGACAGGGAAAAGCTTTCTTT
.	TRBD2	TRBV7-9	TRBJ2-1	CASLLAGGHNEQFF	TGTGCCAGCCTTCTAGCGGGGGGGCACAATGAGCAGTTCTTC
.	.	TRBV11-2	TRBJ1-6	CASSLKPGNSPLHF	TGTGCCAGCAGCTTAAAGCCAGGGAATTCACCCCTCCACTTT
.	TRBD1	TRBV10-3	TRBJ2-3	CAVGTGAPTDTQYF	TGTGCCGTGGGGACAGGGGCTCCCACAGATACGCAGTATTTT
.	TRBD1	TRBV6-5	TRBJ1-2	CASSSTTGLDYGYTF	TGTGCCAGCAGTTCTACGACAGGGTTAGACTATGGCTACACCTTC
.	.	TRBV5-1	TRBJ1-1	CASSIGQTDAFF	TGCGCCAGCAGCATAGGACAGACCGACGCTTTCTTT
.	.	TRBV18	TRBJ2-3	CASSRFSEGTDTQYF	TGTGCCAGCTCGCGCTTCAGTGAGGGCACAGATACGCAGTATTTT
once	TRBD1	TRBV6-6	TRBJ1-4	CASSLAGQGSSEKLFF	TGTGCCAGCAGCTTAGCCGGACAGGGGTCTAGCGAAAAACTGTTTTTT
.	TRBD2	TRBV5-6	TRBJ2-1	CASSLSGGAGNEQFF	TGTGCCAGCAGTCTTAGCGGGGGGGCCGGGAATGAGCAGTTCTTC
.	TRBD2	TRBV27	TRBJ2-1	CASSLRRLAELPEQFF	TGTGCCAGCAGTCTGAGGAGACTAGCGGAGCTACCTGAGCAGTTCTTC
.	TRBD2	TRBV5-4	TRBJ2-5	CASSSTTWGGQETQYF	TGTGCCAGCAGCTCTACGACTTGGGGGGGGCAAGAGACCCAGTACTTC
.	.	TRBV7-9	TRBJ1-2	CASSLTTESYGYTF	TGTGCCAGCAGCTTAACAACAGAATCATATGGCTACACCTTC
.	TRBD1	TRBV18	TRBJ2-2	CASSPWTGNTGELFF	TGTGCCAGCTCACCCTGGACAGGGAACACCGGGGAGCTGTTTTTT
.	.	TRBV28	TRBJ2-4	CATLTKRSYIQYF	TGTGCCACCCTAACCAAGCGGAGTTACATTCAGTACTTC